The 26 T cell receptor beta chains presented below share a single source sample, sequenced in a study of T cell repertoires in cytomegalovirus infection. TCRdb analysed the reads with MiXCR anew, one entry per CDR3 protein. The table has 200,000 to 300,000 distinct CDR3 sequences, roughly 9% seen once. The sequenced material came from PBMCs. The receptors come from a human donor in good health (CMV status not recorded). Some clones in this sample may be carry-over from other donors' samples.

This clonotype occurred many times. The gene calls are TRBV7-2 and TRBJ1-5; D may be TRBD1 (5 bases). This CDR3 spans 13 amino acids. The germline V and J ends were trimmed by 5 bases and 5 bases, with 10 bases remaining between them. Germline V lookup: CDR1 SGHTA, CDR2 FQGNSA. The CDR3 nucleotides read TGTGCCAGCAGCCCTCAGGGTGATCAGCCCCAGCATTTT. Amino acid sequence: CASSPQGDQPQHF.

At least ten counts were recorded for this clonotype. The chain recombines TRBV12-3 or TRBV12-4 with TRBJ1-1; possibly TRBD1 for D (5 bases). Trimming took off 1 base at V and 2 bases at J, with 17 bases between the two ends. The CDR3 contains 17 residues. The CDR3 region has the DNA TGTGCCAGCAGTTTAGTTCCTCGGGGCGTCCTTAACACTGAAGCTTTCTTT. It specifies CASSLVPRGVLNTEAFF.

This clonotype has a handful of counts. The V call is TRBV15, the J call TRBJ1-5, with D hard to call. This CDR3 is 14 amino acids long. V was trimmed by 0 bases and J by 7 bases, leaving 10 bases between them. Germline V gene sequence: CDR1 LNHNV, CDR2 YYDKDF (reference sequence). CDR3 region: CATSRDASGQPQHF. CDR3 sequence (DNA): TGTGCCACCAGCAGAGATGCCTCCGGGCAGCCCCAGCATTTT.

This clonotype has at least ten counts. This chain links TRBV12-5 with TRBJ2-7; 8 bases line up with TRBD1. The V and J ends lost 6 bases and 0 bases, in that order; junction bases with no gene match: 10. From germline, CDR1 is LGHNT and CDR2 FRNRAP. This CDR3 has 16 residues. Here the CDR3 reads CASGLPPGQVSYEQYF. The CDR3 bases are TGTGCTAGTGGCCTCCCGCCGGGACAGGTCTCCTACGAGCAGTACTTC.

This clonotype has a single count. V is TRBV29-1 and J is TRBJ2-6; no reliable D call. The germline CDR1 and CDR2 sequences are SQVTM and ANQGSEA. This CDR3 has 11 amino acids. The V end lost 5 bases, the J end lost 1 base, and 0 bases lay between the germline ends. The CDR3 sequence: CSVSGANVLTF. The DNA for the CDR3 is TGCAGCGTTTCTGGGGCCAACGTCCTGACTTTC.

This clonotype has at least ten counts. The chain employs TRBV7-2 and TRBJ1-3, with 10 bases aligning to TRBD1. The V and J ends lost 2 bases and 0 bases, in that order; junction bases with no gene match: 1. The CDR3 runs to 16 residues. CDR1 and CDR2 (germline): SGHTA, FQGNSA. The CDR3, as DNA: TGTGCCAGCAGCTTATGGACAGGGGGCTCTGGAAACACCATATATTTT. Translating gives CASSLWTGGSGNTIYF.

This clonotype was found a few times. The J gene is TRBJ2-7, the V gene TRBV5-5, with 10 bases lining up with TRBD1. CDR1 is SGHKS and CDR2 is YYEKEE in the germline V gene (reference sequence). CDR3 size: 14 residues. J gave up 4 bases and V 3 bases, and 4 bases lay outside the gene matches. The CDR3 spells CASSSRDRGYEQYF. In DNA, the CDR3 is TGTGCCAGCAGCTCCCGGGACAGGGGTTACGAGCAGTACTTC. Supplemented by reference TRBV5-5 and TRBJ2-7, the full variable domain reads DAGVTQSPTHLIKTRGQQVTLRCSPISGHKSVSWYQQVLGQGPQFIFQYYEKEERGRGNFPDRFSARQFPNYSSELNVNALLLGDSALYLCASSSRDRGYEQYFGPGTRLTVT.

The chain links TRBV6-2 or TRBV6-3 to TRBJ2-3; 8 positions match TRBD2. The CDR3 runs 17 residues. V lost 3 bases to trimming and J lost 2 bases; unmatched junction nucleotides: 10. CDR1 and CDR2 (germline): MNHEY, SVGEGT. CDR3 residues: CASSYPAGGLFTDTQYF. The CDR3 DNA is TGTGCCAGCAGTTATCCGGCGGGGGGCCTATTCACAGATACGCAGTATTTT.

The chain couples TRBV5-1 to TRBJ2-7; 8 bases line up with TRBD2. The CDR3 extends over 15 amino acids. Germline CDR1 is SGHRS and CDR2 is YFSETQ. With 4 bases clipped from V and 1 base from J, the junction kept 7 bases outside the gene matches. The chain's CDR3 is CASSPRGLESYEQYF. CDR3 in DNA: TGCGCCAGCAGCCCCAGGGGACTAGAGTCCTACGAGCAGTACTTC.

This clonotype was counted many times. The J gene is TRBJ2-7, the V gene TRBV5-1, with TRBD2 as a possible D gene (6 bases). Between the trimmed V and J ends, which lost 4 bases and 0 bases, there was a span of 11 bases. The germline gives CDR1 SGHRS, CDR2 YFSETQ. The CDR3 has 14 amino acids. The CDR3 loop reads CASSAKGLSYEQYF. For the CDR3, the DNA is TGCGCCAGCAGCGCCAAGGGACTCTCCTACGAGCAGTACTTC.

This clonotype occurred many times. At one of its ends the junction is not consistent with the germline gene, which may arise from a read error. J is TRBJ2-7 and V is TRBV6-2 or TRBV6-3; 8 bases are shared with TRBD2. This CDR3 is 12 amino acids long. The germline gives CDR1 MNHEY, CDR2 SVGEGT. The chain's CDR3 is CANSLAGYEQYF. The CDR3 nucleotides read TGTGCCAACAGTCTAGCGGGTTACGAGCAGTACTTC.

This clonotype was found a few times. The chain couples TRBV20-1 to TRBJ2-1, with 9 bases identical to TRBD2. V lost 1 base, J lost 3 bases, and 1 base stayed unmatched. CDR3 length: 14 residues. CDR1 and CDR2 from the germline V gene are DFQATT and SNEGSKA (reference sequence). The CDR3: CSARGLADYNEQFF. The CDR3 DNA sequence: TGCAGTGCTAGAGGACTAGCGGACTACAATGAGCAGTTCTTC.

Many counts were recorded for this clonotype. This chain links TRBV7-2 with TRBJ2-7; TRBD1 agrees at 8 bases. Germline V gene lookup returns CDR1 SGHTA and CDR2 FQGNSA. V lost 5 bases, J lost 0 bases, and 6 bases stayed unmatched. The CDR3 has 15 amino acids. CDR3 sequence (DNA): TGTGCCAGCAGCCAGGGACAGGTGGGCTCCTACGAGCAGTACTTC. It is translated as CASSQGQVGSYEQYF.

This clonotype occurred many times. V usage is TRBV7-2 and J usage is TRBJ2-1; 9 nucleotides align to TRBD2. The germline V gene has CDR1 SGHTA and CDR2 FQGNSA. Trimming at V came to 5 bases and at J to 5 bases, leaving 10 bases not matched to a gene. This CDR3 is built from 16 residues. The CDR3 nucleotides read TGTGCCAGCAGCCCAAGAACTAGCGGGTCCAACAATGAGCAGTTCTTC. The encoded protein is CASSPRTSGSNNEQFF.

This clonotype was counted between two and nine times. The chain recombines TRBV14 with TRBJ1-1; D gene uncertain. The CDR3 consists of 15 residues. Trimming shortened V by 1 base and J by 4 bases, and 13 bases separated the two germline ends. The germline V gene has CDR1 SGHDN and CDR2 FVKESK. The CDR3 reads CASSQGIARGTEAFF. The DNA of the CDR3 is TGTGCCAGCAGCCAAGGCATTGCTCGGGGCACTGAAGCTTTCTTT.

The chain is built from TRBV11-2 and TRBJ2-3, with a tentative D call TRBD1 (5 bases). Germline V gives CDR1 SGHAT, CDR2 FQNNGV. There are 14 residues in the CDR3. V dropped 2 bases and J dropped 5 bases, with 11 bases sitting between them. Written as DNA, the CDR3 is TGTGCCAGCAGCTTACAGGGAAGGGGAGATACGCAGTATTTT. Protein: CASSLQGRGDTQYF.

The sample holds a few counts of this clonotype. The chain couples TRBV12-3 or TRBV12-4 to TRBJ2-5; 9 bases are a match to TRBD1. V trimming: 5 bases; J trimming: 5 bases; junction bases outside the gene matches: 6. The CDR3 runs 14 residues. The CDR3 DNA is TGTGCCAGCAGTCTACAGGGGGCGCGGGAGACCCAGTACTTC. It specifies CASSLQGARETQYF.

This clonotype was seen many times. The chain couples TRBV7-9 to TRBJ2-1; tentative D call: TRBD2 (5 bases). Per the germline V gene, CDR1 is SEHNR and CDR2 is FQNEAQ (reference sequence). Trimming took off 5 bases at V and 8 bases at J, with 22 bases between the two ends. This CDR3 has 16 residues. CDR3 bases: TGTGCCAGCAGCCCTGCCACTAGTGGGGTACGGCATGAGCAGTTCTTC. Translation gives CASSPATSGVRHEQFF.

This rearrangement joins TRBV7-6 to TRBJ1-6; no clear D gene. The germline V gene encodes CDR1 SGHVS and CDR2 FNYEAQ. V was clipped by 9 bases and J by 6 bases, with 9 bases between them. This CDR3 is built from 12 residues. CDR3 loop: CASGRANSPLHF. In nucleotides, the CDR3 is TGTGCCAGTGGACGGGCTAATTCACCCCTCCACTTT.

This clonotype was counted ten times or more. The genes are TRBV7-2 and TRBJ1-2; tentatively, D is TRBD1 (5 bases). V was clipped by 1 base and J by 0 bases, with 9 bases between them. CDR1 is SGHTA, CDR2 FQGNSA, per germline. The CDR3 contains 15 residues. CDR3 nucleotides: TGTGCCAGCAGCTTAGGACAGAATACTAACTATGGCTACACCTTC. Translated, it gives CASSLGQNTNYGYTF.

This clonotype was seen at least ten times. V gene TRBV7-8 combines with J gene TRBJ1-1; 12 bases are a match to TRBD1. CDR1 and CDR2 (germline): SGHVS, FQNEAQ. The trim removed 3 bases at V and 6 bases at J, leaving 2 bases unmatched. The CDR3 sequence is 14 residues long. CDR3 nucleotide sequence: TGTGCCAGCAGCTTGGGACAGGGGGCGGCTGAAGCTTTCTTT. Its protein is CASSLGQGAAEAFF.

This clonotype was detected ten times or more. The junction shows a germline mismatch at one end, possibly a read error. The chain carries TRBV19 and TRBJ1-4, with D hard to call. CDR3 length: 12 amino acids. CDR1 and CDR2 from the germline V gene are LNHDA and SQIVND (reference sequence). CDR3 sequence (DNA): TGTGCCAGTAGTATAGATCAAGTCAGAAGACTTTTT. It encodes CASSIDQVRRLF.

This clonotype was observed many times. This chain's CDR3 is CASSYGAIRTTEAFF. The DNA of the CDR3 is TGTGCCAGCAGCTATGGGGCCATAAGGACCACTGAAGCTTTCTTT. The V and J genes are TRBV7-2 and TRBJ1-1; possibly TRBD1 for D (5 bases). CDR1 is SGHTA, CDR2 FQGNSA, per germline. V lost 4 bases and J lost 4, with 16 bases in between. The CDR3 length is 15 residues. Full variable domain (outside the CDR3, taken from reference TRBV7-2 and TRBJ1-1): GAGVSQSPSNKVTEKGKDVELRCDPISGHTALYWYRQSLGQGLEFLIYFQGNSAPDKSGLPSDRFSAERTGGSVSTLTIQRTQQEDSAVYLCASSYGAIRTTEAFFGQGTRLTVV.

This clonotype was recorded at least ten times. The rearrangement uses TRBV19 and TRBJ1-1; tentatively, D is TRBD1 (6 bases). CDR3 length equals 14 residues. CDR1 and CDR2 from the germline V gene are LNHDA and SQIVND (reference sequence). V was trimmed by 4 bases and J by 4 bases, leaving 13 bases between them. The CDR3: CASSNPRGRTEAFF. The CDR3 DNA is TGTGCCAGTAGTAATCCCAGGGGACGCACTGAAGCTTTCTTT.

This clonotype has at least ten counts. This chain joins TRBV28 and TRBJ1-2; 9 nucleotides agree with TRBD1. The CDR3 totals 14 residues. V lost 5 bases, J lost 8 bases, and 9 bases stayed unmatched. Germline CDR1 and CDR2: MDHEN and SYDVKM. The CDR3 sequence: CASSLPGTGHGYTF. The DNA for the CDR3 is TGTGCCAGCAGTCTACCCGGGACAGGGCACGGCTACACCTTC.

This clonotype came up a few times. This rearrangement joins TRBV20-1 to TRBJ2-7, with D unclear. CDR1 and CDR2 from the germline V gene are DFQATT and SNEGSKA (reference sequence). The CDR3 runs 17 residues. V gave up 3 bases and J gave up 1 base, with 22 bases separating them. The CDR3 sequence: CSASPFKVELGSYEQYF. Written as DNA, the CDR3 is TGCAGTGCTAGCCCCTTTAAAGTCGAACTGGGGTCCTACGAGCAGTACTTC.